This passage covers 28 T cell receptor beta chains from one sample sequenced in a study of cytomegalovirus exposure and HLA in healthy donors. Researchers ran the PCR with 60 Vbeta and 13 Jbeta primers. Some clones are missing from TCRdb's copy, which holds only in-frame ones; the method was immunoSEQ multiplex PCR. The data hold under 75,000 clones, with about two thirds observed a single time. Sample: PBMCs. The receptors originated from a middle-aged man in good health and CMV-seropositive.

This clone turned up a few times. The V call is TRBV20-1, the J call TRBJ1-6, with D tentatively TRBD1 (5 bases). This CDR3 region has 11 residues. The V and J ends lost 4 bases and 7 bases respectively, with 5 bases between them. The germline CDR1 and CDR2 sequences are DFQATT and SNEGSKA (reference sequence). The CDR3 DNA follows: TGCAGTGCTAAGGGGAATTCACCCCTCCACTTT. This gives the protein CSAKGNSPLHF.

V and J are TRBV29-1 and TRBJ2-1; TRBD1 matches at 7 bases. CDR1 and CDR2 (germline): SQVTM, ANQGSEA. The CDR3 spans 15 residues. Trimming took 6 bases from V and 4 from J; bases not matched to a gene: 12. CDR3 residues: CSVPKGGSLYNEQFF. In DNA, the CDR3 is TGCAGCGTCCCGAAAGGGGGCTCTTTATACAATGAGCAGTTCTTC.

J is TRBJ1-2 and V is TRBV7-2; no clear D. CDR3 size: 15 residues. CDR1 and CDR2 from the germline V gene are SGHTA and FQGNSA. The germline V and J ends were trimmed by 1 base and 6 bases, with 15 bases remaining between them. The CDR3, as DNA: TGTGCCAGCAGCTTAGGCTCGGGGTCCCGGGATGGCTACACCTTC. Translating gives CASSLGSGSRDGYTF.

This chain connects TRBV6-5 to TRBJ2-5; 10 nucleotides line up with TRBD1. With V trimmed by 2 bases and J by 7 bases, 10 bases remained unmatched. Germline V lookup: CDR1 MNHEY, CDR2 SVGAGI. The CDR3 runs 16 residues. In DNA form, the CDR3 reads TGTGCCAGCAGTTACCCTAGGGGACAGGGGTTGGTGACCCAGTACTTC. Its protein is CASSYPRGQGLVTQYF.

V usage is TRBV19 and J usage is TRBJ1-4; 7 nucleotides line up with TRBD1. Germline V lookup: CDR1 LNHDA, CDR2 SQIVND (reference sequence). V was pared by 6 bases and J by 1 base, with 5 bases of the junction left unmatched. The CDR3 consists of 15 residues. The CDR3 is CASSIQGGTNEKLFF. CDR3 nucleotides: TGTGCCAGTAGCATCCAGGGGGGAACTAATGAAAAACTGTTTTTT.

The chain recombines TRBV7-6 with TRBJ2-3; 9 bases match TRBD2. Per the germline V gene, CDR1 is SGHVS and CDR2 is FNYEAQ. The CDR3 sequence is 16 residues long. V lost 5 bases and J lost 6; bases outside the gene matches: 12. The CDR3 bases are TGTGCCAGCAGCGGGGATCTAGCGGGGAAAACGGATACGCAGTATTTT. It translates to CASSGDLAGKTDTQYF.

V and J are TRBV7-2 and TRBJ2-7; the D gene is possibly TRBD2 (7 bases). The CDR3 is 15 residues long. The V end was cut by 5 bases, the J end by 4 bases, with 18 bases between. The germline CDR1 and CDR2 sequences are SGHTA and FQGNSA. As DNA, the CDR3 is TGTGCCAGCAGCCCCCCCGGGGGCGGGGGTTACGAGCAGTACTTC. Its translation: CASSPPGGGGYEQYF.

The chain joins TRBV13 to TRBJ1-2, with 7 bases lining up with TRBD1. This CDR3 is built from 14 residues. V was clipped by 4 bases and J by 8 bases; unmatched bases: 10. Germline assignment: CDR1 PRHDT and CDR2 FYEKMQ (reference sequence). The CDR3 loop is CASSYRQGQGGYTF. Here the CDR3 DNA reads TGTGCCAGCAGCTATCGACAGGGACAAGGGGGCTACACCTTC.

Details on this clone: At one end the junction does not follow the germline gene, possibly because of a read error. The V gene is TRBV7-9, the J gene TRBJ2-5; 7 bases align to TRBD1. The germline CDR1 and CDR2 sequences are SEHNR and FQNEAQ (reference sequence). The CDR3 is 16 amino acids. The CDR3 here is CSSSQTTGQLQETQYF. DNA for the CDR3: TGTTCCAGCAGCCAAACCACGGGACAGCTACAAGAGACCCAGTACTTC.

This sequence joins TRBV30 and TRBJ2-5, with a weak D call TRBD1 (5 bases). Trimming took off 1 base at V and 4 bases at J, with 13 bases between the two ends. The CDR3 has 14 amino acids. Germline V gene sequence: CDR1 GTSNPN, CDR2 SVGIG (reference sequence). The CDR3 spells CAWSAKGRRETQYF. CDR3 bases: TGTGCCTGGAGTGCTAAGGGGCGTCGAGAGACCCAGTACTTC.

The chain employs TRBV28 and TRBJ2-7, with TRBD1 matching over 11 bases. V lost 6 bases, J lost 2 bases, and 12 bases stayed unmatched. The CDR3 spans 17 residues. Germline assignment: CDR1 MDHEN and CDR2 SYDVKM. Here the CDR3 DNA reads TGTGCCAGCAGACCCACGCGCTCGGACAGGGGGCCCTACGAGCAGTACTTC. It translates to CASRPTRSDRGPYEQYF.

The table lists this clone with a few counts. The chain uses TRBV30 and TRBJ1-6, with 9 nucleotides matching TRBD1. The germline V gene encodes CDR1 GTSNPN and CDR2 SVGIG (reference sequence). CDR3 size: 12 residues. Losses at the gene ends were 7 bases for V and 7 bases for J; bases not matched to a gene: 2. CDR3 DNA sequence: TGTGCCTTAGGGACAGGGAATTCACCCCTCCACTTT. Amino acids: CALGTGNSPLHF.

The chain recombines TRBV7-9 with TRBJ2-3; D may be TRBD1 (6 bases). Germline CDR1 reads SEHNR; CDR2 reads FQNEAQ (reference sequence). The CDR3 covers 16 residues. Trimming took off 1 base at V and 1 base at J, with 12 bases between the two ends. The DNA of the CDR3 is TGTGCCAGCAGCTTAGAACAGGGCGTCGGCACAGATACGCAGTATTTT. Protein product: CASSLEQGVGTDTQYF.

This chain joins TRBV7-9 and TRBJ2-1; TRBD2 aligns across 12 bases. V shed 2 bases, J shed 7 bases, and the junction held 12 bases outside the gene matches. The CDR3 is made up of 18 amino acids. Per germline, CDR1 SEHNR and CDR2 FQNEAQ (reference sequence). CDR3 nucleotide sequence: TGTGCCAGCAGCTTACCCCAGAGACTAGCGGGAGTAGTTAATGAGCAGTTCTTC. Protein: CASSLPQRLAGVVNEQFF.

This rearrangement joins TRBV5-4 to TRBJ2-5; 8 bases line up with TRBD1. With 4 bases clipped from V and 0 bases from J, the junction kept 2 bases outside the gene matches. CDR3 size: 14 residues. The germline gives CDR1 SGHNT, CDR2 YYREEE (reference sequence). CDR3 nucleotides: TGTGCCAGCAGCCGGGGACAGGACCAAGAGACCCAGTACTTC. Translating gives CASSRGQDQETQYF.

The sample holds a few counts of this clone. The chain has TRBV9 and TRBJ2-7, with 8 bases fitting TRBD2. The V segment lost 4 bases and the J segment 3 bases; nucleotides outside the gene matches: 9. This CDR3 is built from 15 residues. CDR1 SGDLS and CDR2 YYNGEE come from the germline V gene. Here the CDR3 DNA reads TGTGCCAGCAGCCCAAGGAGCGGGAGCCTCTACGAGCAGTACTTC. It specifies CASSPRSGSLYEQYF.

V usage is TRBV29-1 and J usage is TRBJ1-2; 7 bases are shared with TRBD1. Germline CDR1 is SQVTM and CDR2 is ANQGSEA. V trimming: 0 bases; J trimming: 4 bases; junction bases outside the gene matches: 8. This CDR3 is built from 15 residues. For the CDR3, the DNA is TGCAGCGTTGAAGATTTAGGGGGCGCCGGCTATGGCTACACCTTC. This encodes CSVEDLGGAGYGYTF.

The chain recombines TRBV10-3 with TRBJ2-1; TRBD2 matches at 9 bases. Germline trimming cut 6 bases from V and 8 bases from J; bases unmatched to any gene: 8. Germline V gene data show CDR1 as ENHRY and CDR2 as SYGVKD. The CDR3 loop spans 14 amino acids. CDR3 DNA sequence: TGTGCCATCAGGAGGGCTAGCGGGGTCTATGAGCAGTTCTTC. Its translation is CAIRRASGVYEQFF.

V usage is TRBV9 and J usage is TRBJ2-3; TRBD1 matches 7 bases. CDR3 length: 16 residues. Germline V gives CDR1 SGDLS, CDR2 YYNGEE. Unmatched junction bases numbered 8, after V lost 3 bases and J lost 1 base. Written as DNA, the CDR3 is TGTGCCAGCAGCGCGACAGGGTACTGGCGCACAGATACGCAGTATTTT. This translates into CASSATGYWRTDTQYF.

The chain joins TRBV6-6 to TRBJ2-7, with 10 bases matching TRBD1. The CDR3 is made up of 14 amino acids. The ends lost 5 bases at V and 5 bases at J; junction bases unmatched: 6. CDR1 and CDR2 (germline): MNHNY, SVGAGI (reference sequence). The CDR3 spells CASSRDRGHHEQYF. CDR3 coding DNA: TGTGCCAGCAGTAGAGACAGGGGGCATCACGAGCAGTACTTC.

CDR3 coding DNA: TGTGCCAGCAGCCTTGGGCTTTGGCAGAACACTGAAGCTTTCTTT. Its translation: CASSLGLWQNTEAFF. This rearrangement joins TRBV7-8 to TRBJ1-1; unclear D gene. Trimming pared 5 bases from V and 1 base from J, leaving 14 bases between. The CDR3 length is 15 residues. Germline V gene data show CDR1 as SGHVS and CDR2 as FQNEAQ.

The J gene is TRBJ1-4, the V gene TRBV30; D remains ambiguous. Trimming took off 5 bases at V and 7 bases at J, with 17 bases between the two ends. The germline V gene has CDR1 GTSNPN and CDR2 SVGIG (reference sequence). The length of the CDR3 is 14 residues. The CDR3 coding sequence is TGTGCCTGGTCCCGCGCCCAAGCGGGTGAAAAACTGTTTTTT. Translation gives CAWSRAQAGEKLFF. The full variable domain, in which reference TRBV30 and TRBJ1-4 provide the parts outside the CDR3, is SQTIHQWPATLVQPVGSPLSLECTVEGTSNPNLYWYRQAAGRGLQLLFYSVGIGQISSEVPQNLSASRPQDRQFILSSKKLLLSDSGFYLCAWSRAQAGEKLFFGSGTQLSVL.

The table lists this clone with a count of one. V usage is TRBV2 and J usage is TRBJ2-1; TRBD2 aligns across 14 bases. V trimming: 7 bases; J trimming: 6 bases; junction bases outside the gene matches: 5. The CDR3 is 15 amino acids. The germline V gene encodes CDR1 SNHLY and CDR2 FYNNEI. Here the CDR3 reads CASTGTSGRVNEQFF. The CDR3 DNA follows: TGTGCCAGCACCGGGACTAGCGGGAGAGTCAATGAGCAGTTCTTC.

CDR3 nucleotide sequence: TGTGCCTGGAGTTCGACAGGGGGCGAATCACCGCACGATCCTACGCAGTATTTT. Protein: CAWSSTGGESPHDPTQYF. V and J are TRBV30 and TRBJ2-3, with 10 bases that match TRBD1. The V gene's germline CDR1 is GTSNPN and CDR2 SVGIG (reference sequence). Losses at the gene ends were 2 bases for V and 8 bases for J; bases not matched to a gene: 19. This CDR3 has 18 residues.

To note about this clone: The junction departs from germline at one end; a sequencing error may be responsible. This chain connects TRBV30 to TRBJ2-7, with TRBD2 as a possible D gene (5 bases). The germline V gene encodes CDR1 GTSNPN and CDR2 SVGIG (reference sequence). The CDR3 extends over 11 amino acids. CDR3: CAWKGKLDPLF. For the CDR3, the DNA is TGTGCCTGGAAGGGAAAACTAGACCCGCTCTTC.

The chain uses TRBV6-1 and TRBJ1-2; 7 bases fit TRBD1. The V gene end was trimmed by 3 bases and the J gene end by 4 bases; junction bases not matched to a gene: 5. The CDR3 is made up of 14 amino acids. The germline V gene has CDR1 MNHNS and CDR2 SASEGT. The CDR3 DNA sequence: TGTGCCAGCAGTGACGGGACAGAAATCTATGGCTACACCTTC. Protein: CASSDGTEIYGYTF.

This chain links TRBV6-1 with TRBJ2-5; 7 nucleotides agree with TRBD2. The V segment lost 11 bases and the J segment 4 bases; nucleotides outside the gene matches: 13. Germline assignment: CDR1 MNHNS and CDR2 SASEGT. The CDR3 is 14 residues long. CDR3 region: CALGRATRAETQYF. CDR3 coding DNA: TGTGCCCTGGGGAGGGCAACCCGAGCAGAGACCCAGTACTTC.

This clone is a singleton in its sample. The rearrangement uses TRBV7-9 and TRBJ1-6; D ambiguous. Germline assignment: CDR1 SEHNR and CDR2 FQNEAQ (reference sequence). V was pared by 1 base and J by 10 bases, with 5 bases between. The CDR3 spans 12 residues. The CDR3 region has the DNA TGTGCCAGCAGCTTAGATGGCTCACCCCTCCACTTT. Translation gives CASSLDGSPLHF.